This section outlines one T cell receptor beta chain sequence together with its context. The data stem from a study of blood T cell repertoires in COVID-19. Study overall: Acute and convalescent COVID-19 specimens originated in the United States, Italy and Spain. Nucleic acid was either cDNA or gDNA, and it came from T cells, B-cell-depleted T cells, or PBMCs.

Methods used by the authors: Amplified reference gene primers provided the basis for estimating nucleated cell counts. This table comes from immunoSEQ multiplex PCR, and its TCRdb copy is limited to in-frame clones, with some not included. The V and J calls and clone size come from that table; D and trimming were worked out from the DNA. Among tens of thousands of clones, roughly 88% were seen once, and the ten largest hold roughly 3.6%. The sample consisted of peripheral blood. The origin of this receptor is a human donor in a cohort sampled during active COVID-19.

CDR3 in DNA: TGTGCCATCAGTGCCTCCTTTACCCCCGGGGTTAACTATGGCTACACCTTC. It yields the protein CAISASFTPGVNYGYTF. The J gene is TRBJ1-2, the V gene TRBV10-3; D call uncertain. The germline V and J ends were trimmed by 4 bases and 1 base, with 19 bases remaining between them. The CDR3 runs to 17 residues. Germline loops: CDR1 ENHRY, CDR2 SYGVKD.